The 28 T cell receptor beta chains given below trace back to one sample, sequenced in a study of Graves' ophthalmopathy and Graves' hyperthyroidism listed by TCRdb under 2018. Instrument used: Illumina HiSeq 2000. For repertoire sequencing, the TCR beta CDR3 regions were amplified from RNA transcripts. The first round was an RT-PCR using HTBI primers with the Qiagen OneStep RT-PCR kit, and this first round was followed by a second-round multiplex PCR, then size selection and purification. TCRdb reprocessed the public reads (quality trimming at Q25 with fastp, clone calling with MiXCR) and kept in-frame beta chains. Rows with one shared CDR3 protein collapse into an entry with the most common genes and DNA. The sample table lists hundreds of thousands of distinct CDR3 sequences, roughly 21% of them with a count of one. The ten largest make up around 3.1% of the sample. The sequencing input was peripheral blood. These receptor sequences come from a woman aged 18 to 35 with stable Graves' hyperthyroidism. Donor details come from another sample of the same person, matched by shared clones.

This clonotype occurred a few times. The chain combines TRBV20-1 with TRBJ2-1; the D is unclear. The CDR3 covers 14 residues. Germline V gives CDR1 DFQATT, CDR2 SNEGSKA (reference sequence). V was pared by 0 bases and J by 4 bases, with 10 bases between. The CDR3 spells CSARDRPDYNEQFF. The CDR3 DNA follows: TGCAGTGCTAGAGATCGCCCTGATTACAATGAGCAGTTCTTC.

There are many counts of this clonotype. The V call is TRBV5-6, the J call TRBJ2-7; tentative D call: TRBD2 (5 bases). The ends were cut back, 2 bases at V and 3 bases at J, with 15 bases in the middle. Germline-derived CDR1 and CDR2 are SGHDT and YYEEEE. The CDR3 consists of 15 residues. CDR3 nucleotide sequence: TGTGCCAGCAGCTTAGGGTCGGGAACCTACTACGAGCAGTACTTC. It is translated as CASSLGSGTYYEQYF.

This clonotype appeared many times. The V and J genes are TRBV7-2 and TRBJ2-5; 7 bases are a match to TRBD1. From germline, CDR1 is SGHTA and CDR2 FQGNSA. The trim removed 2 bases at V and 2 bases at J, leaving 5 bases unmatched. There are 15 residues in the CDR3. CDR3 amino acids: CASSLTGQIQETQYF. CDR3 nucleotide sequence: TGTGCCAGCAGCTTAACGGGACAGATACAAGAGACCCAGTACTTC.

The chain is built from TRBV12-3 or TRBV12-4 and TRBJ1-5; tentatively, D is TRBD1 (6 bases). V gave up 6 bases and J gave up 7 bases, with 22 bases separating them. The CDR3 contains 16 residues. The CDR3 region is CASRPGGAGGFQPQHF. Written as DNA, the CDR3 is TGTGCCAGCAGGCCGGGGGGCGCGGGTGGATTCCAGCCCCAGCATTTT.

Ten or more counts support this clonotype. V usage is TRBV7-9 and J usage is TRBJ2-5; no clear D. Germline V gives CDR1 SEHNR, CDR2 FQNEAQ (reference sequence). V lost 2 bases, J lost 2 bases, and 9 bases lay in between. The CDR3 covers 14 residues. In DNA, the CDR3 is TGTGCCAGCAGCTTAATCGCCCCTCAAGAGACCCAGTACTTC. It yields the protein CASSLIAPQETQYF. The full variable domain, rest sourced from reference TRBV7-9 and TRBJ2-5, is DTGVSQNPRHKITKRGQNVTFRCDPISEHNRLYWYRQTLGQGPEFLTYFQNEAQLEKSRLLSDRFSAERPKGSFSTLEIQRTEQGDSAMYLCASSLIAPQETQYFGPGTRLLVL.

The J gene is TRBJ2-2, the V gene TRBV7-9; D gene unclear. CDR3 size: 12 residues. Per germline, CDR1 SEHNR and CDR2 FQNEAQ (reference sequence). The V gene lost 6 bases and the J gene lost 3 bases, with 5 bases spanning the gap. For the CDR3, the DNA is TGTGCCAGCAGACCTTACACCGGGGAGCTGTTTTTT. Amino acids: CASRPYTGELFF.

This clonotype was observed many times. The CDR3 region is CASSQGTQPQHF. As DNA, the CDR3 is TGTGCCAGCTCGCAGGGGACTCAGCCCCAGCATTTT. The genes are TRBV6-1 and TRBJ1-5; possible D gene TRBD1, 6 bases. The germline CDR1 and CDR2 sequences are MNHNS and SASEGT. Trimming removed 8 bases from V and 6 bases from J, with 11 bases in between. The CDR3 loop spans 12 amino acids.

Ten or more counts support this clonotype. This chain links TRBV29-1 with TRBJ1-1, with 7 bases fitting TRBD1. Germline CDR1 is SQVTM and CDR2 is ANQGSEA. The CDR3 totals 15 residues. With 7 bases clipped from V and 1 base from J, the junction kept 12 bases outside the gene matches. In DNA, the CDR3 is TGCAGCGCAAATACGAACAGGGGATGGAACACTGAAGCTTTCTTT. Amino acids: CSANTNRGWNTEAFF. The full variable domain, with the rest looked up from reference TRBV29-1 and TRBJ1-1, is SAVISQKPSRDICQRGTSLTIQCQVDSQVTMMFWYRQQPGQSLTLIATANQGSEATYESGFVIDKFPISRPNLTFSTLTVSNMSPEDSSIYLCSANTNRGWNTEAFFGQGTRLTVV.

This clonotype was seen repeatedly, ten times or more. The chain combines TRBV15 with TRBJ1-5; D uncertain. V dropped 0 bases and J dropped 1 base, with 7 bases sitting between them. CDR1 and CDR2 (germline): LNHNV, YYDKDF (reference sequence). The CDR3 is 15 residues long. In DNA form, the CDR3 reads TGTGCCACCAGCAGAGATCTGGGAAGCAATCAGCCCCAGCATTTT. This translates into CATSRDLGSNQPQHF.

This clonotype was counted ten times or more. The rearrangement links TRBV24-1 to TRBJ2-2, with 7 bases aligning to TRBD1. The germline CDR1 and CDR2 sequences are KGHDR and SFDVKD. Trimming took 5 bases from V and 1 from J; bases not matched to a gene: 3. The CDR3 consists of 15 residues. The CDR3 protein is CATSATGLNTGELFF. CDR3 nucleotide sequence: TGTGCCACCAGTGCGACAGGGTTGAACACCGGGGAGCTGTTTTTT.

This clonotype was counted at least ten times. The V call is TRBV28, the J call TRBJ1-6, with D uncertain. The CDR3 runs 12 residues. Per the germline V gene, CDR1 is MDHEN and CDR2 is SYDVKM. Trimming left V 2 bases short and J 7 bases short, with 3 bases between. The CDR3: CASSLMNSPLHF. CDR3 sequence (DNA): TGTGCCAGCAGTTTAATGAATTCACCCCTCCACTTT.

This sequence joins TRBV30 and TRBJ1-1; weak D call: TRBD1 (5 bases). The CDR3 totals 15 residues. V gave up 0 bases and J gave up 5 bases, with 16 bases separating them. Germline V gene data show CDR1 as GTSNPN and CDR2 as SVGIG (reference sequence). CDR3 sequence reads: CAWSVLPQGVTEAFF. CDR3 nucleotides: TGTGCCTGGAGTGTACTGCCCCAGGGAGTTACTGAAGCTTTCTTT.

The sample holds many counts of this clonotype. V and J are TRBV12-3 or TRBV12-4 and TRBJ1-1; D unclear. The CDR3 has 15 amino acids. V lost 4 bases and J 0 bases, leaving 12 bases between the germline ends. Here the CDR3 reads CASSSPGRLNTEAFF. The DNA of the CDR3 is TGTGCCAGCAGTTCTCCTGGTAGACTGAACACTGAAGCTTTCTTT.

This clonotype was detected ten times or more. V and J are TRBV12-3 or TRBV12-4 and TRBJ2-5, with D hard to call. With 5 bases removed from V and 1 base from J, the gap between germline ends came to 14 bases. The CDR3 length is 15 residues. The CDR3 nucleotides read TGTGCCAGCAGTACGGCCTTGGTCAGCCAAGAGACCCAGTACTTC. This codes for CASSTALVSQETQYF.

This clonotype was counted ten times or more. The J gene is TRBJ2-7, the V gene TRBV10-3, with unresolved D. Trimming cost V 5 bases and J 2 bases, with 7 bases left between them. This CDR3 spans 12 amino acids. Per the germline V gene, CDR1 is ENHRY and CDR2 is SYGVKD. The CDR3 nucleotides read TGTGCCATCAGTCTAAGCACCTACGAGCAGTACTTC. Protein sequence: CAISLSTYEQYF.

This clonotype was seen repeatedly, ten times or more. CDR3 loop: CATSEGARGSVQPQHF. The DNA of the CDR3 is TGTGCCACCAGTGAAGGGGCCAGGGGGTCCGTCCAGCCCCAGCATTTT. The V call is TRBV24-1, the J call TRBJ1-5; 7 nucleotides match TRBD1. V shed 4 bases and J 7 bases; nucleotides not matched to a gene: 12. The germline gives CDR1 KGHDR, CDR2 SFDVKD. This CDR3 comprises 16 residues.

The sample holds many counts of this clonotype. The V gene is TRBV28, the J gene TRBJ2-2; possible D gene TRBD1, 6 bases. V was cut by 6 bases and J by 2 bases, with 13 bases left in between. Germline loops: CDR1 MDHEN, CDR2 SYDVKM. The CDR3 spans 15 residues. The CDR3 nucleotides are TGTGCCAGCAGATGGGACATTCCAAACACCGGGGAGCTGTTTTTT. Translation: CASRWDIPNTGELFF.

This clonotype has ten or more counts. J is TRBJ2-2 and V is TRBV2, with D uncertain. The length of the CDR3 is 17 residues. Germline-derived CDR1 and CDR2 are SNHLY and FYNNEI. V lost 4 bases, J lost 0 bases, and 15 bases lay in between. The CDR3 coding sequence is TGTGCCAGCAGTGCCTTGAGTTGGGCCACGAACACCGGGGAGCTGTTTTTT. Its protein is CASSALSWATNTGELFF.

This chain connects TRBV5-1 to TRBJ1-1; 8 positions agree with TRBD1. Germline V gene lookup returns CDR1 SGHRS and CDR2 YFSETQ. There are 16 residues in the CDR3. V trimming: 2 bases; J trimming: 4 bases; junction bases outside the gene matches: 10. The CDR3 loop is CASSFAPSGGGTEAFF. The CDR3 DNA sequence: TGCGCCAGCAGCTTCGCACCTTCAGGGGGCGGCACTGAAGCTTTCTTT.

This clonotype came up many times. The V gene is TRBV6-5, the J gene TRBJ1-6, with TRBD1 matching 8 bases. The CDR3 has 15 residues. The J segment lost 4 bases and the V segment lost 2 bases, leaving 1 base of the junction unmatched. The germline V gene encodes CDR1 MNHEY and CDR2 SVGAGI. The CDR3 region is CASSYQGAYNSPLHF. The DNA of the CDR3 is TGTGCCAGCAGTTACCAGGGGGCTTATAATTCACCCCTCCACTTT.

As for this clonotype: It may be a read error: a sequence one base away is much more abundant. The chain links TRBV20-1 to TRBJ1-2; D remains unclear. This CDR3 has 10 amino acids. Germline V gene sequence: CDR1 DFQATT, CDR2 SNEGSKA (reference sequence). V was pared by 6 bases and J by 5 bases, with 7 bases between. CDR3 nucleotide sequence: TGCAGTGCCGCAGAGTATGGCTACACCTTC. Residues: CSAAEYGYTF.

The chain couples TRBV12-3 or TRBV12-4 to TRBJ2-7, with 11 positions matching TRBD2. This CDR3 has 14 residues. V gave up 7 bases and J gave up 6 bases; unmatched junction bases: 8. The CDR3 nucleotides are TGTGCCAGCACCCCAACTAGCGGGAGCGCCGAGCAGTACTTC. It translates to CASTPTSGSAEQYF.

This clonotype has more than one count but fewer than ten. The V and J genes are TRBV4-1 and TRBJ2-7, with 12 bases aligning to TRBD2. V was pared by 3 bases and J by 3 bases, with 18 bases of the junction left unmatched. CDR3 length: 20 residues. In germline, CDR1 is MGHRA, CDR2 YSYEKL. CDR3 nucleotides: TGCGCCAGCAGCCACTACGGCCACATGTCATCGACTAGCGGGAGCTACGAGCAGTACTTC. Translating gives CASSHYGHMSSTSGSYEQYF.

This sequence joins TRBV2 and TRBJ1-1; 7 bases align to TRBD1. Looked up from germline, CDR1 is SNHLY and CDR2 is FYNNEI. This CDR3 has 13 residues. V trimming: 8 bases; J trimming: 5 bases; junction bases outside the gene matches: 8. The chain's CDR3 is CASLTGTGTEAFF. The DNA of the CDR3 is TGTGCCAGCCTGACAGGGACGGGAACTGAAGCTTTCTTT.

This clonotype came up many times. CDR3 amino acids: CASSARGGETQYF. CDR3 nucleotides: TGTGCCAGCAGCGCTAGAGGGGGCGAGACCCAGTACTTC. The V and J genes are TRBV7-2 and TRBJ2-5, with 7 bases identical to TRBD1. This CDR3 contains 13 residues. J was trimmed by 5 bases and V by 5 bases; bases with no gene match: 5. Germline V gene sequence: CDR1 SGHTA, CDR2 FQGNSA.

This clonotype was observed many times. This sequence joins TRBV30 and TRBJ1-5; 7 positions match TRBD1. In germline, CDR1 is GTSNPN, CDR2 SVGIG (reference sequence). CDR3 length equals 14 residues. Unmatched junction bases numbered 4, after V lost 2 bases and J lost 3 bases. The CDR3 sequence: CAWSHGTVNQPQHF. CDR3 nucleotides: TGTGCCTGGAGTCACGGGACAGTCAATCAGCCCCAGCATTTT. Drawing the rest from reference TRBV30 and TRBJ1-5, the complete variable domain is SQTIHQWPATLVQPVGSPLSLECTVEGTSNPNLYWYRQAAGRGLQLLFYSVGIGQISSEVPQNLSASRPQDRQFILSSKKLLLSDSGFYLCAWSHGTVNQPQHFGDGTRLSIL.

This clonotype occurred a few times. This chain's CDR3 is CASGLRQGAFGEAFF. In DNA form, the CDR3 reads TGTGCTAGTGGTTTGAGACAGGGGGCGTTTGGTGAAGCTTTCTTT. This chain uses TRBV12-5 with TRBJ1-1; TRBD1 aligns across 10 bases. CDR3 length: 15 residues. Per the germline V gene, CDR1 is LGHNT and CDR2 is FRNRAP. Germline trimming cut 2 bases from V and 7 bases from J; bases unmatched to any gene: 7.

Ten or more counts support this clonotype. The chain recombines TRBV20-1 with TRBJ2-7, with 11 nucleotides matching TRBD2. V shed 6 bases, J shed 6 bases, and the junction held 7 bases outside the gene matches. CDR1 DFQATT and CDR2 SNEGSKA come from the germline V gene (reference sequence). The CDR3 spans 13 residues. The chain's CDR3 is CSALLAGEGEQYF. CDR3 sequence (DNA): TGCAGTGCCCTACTAGCGGGAGAAGGCGAGCAGTACTTC.